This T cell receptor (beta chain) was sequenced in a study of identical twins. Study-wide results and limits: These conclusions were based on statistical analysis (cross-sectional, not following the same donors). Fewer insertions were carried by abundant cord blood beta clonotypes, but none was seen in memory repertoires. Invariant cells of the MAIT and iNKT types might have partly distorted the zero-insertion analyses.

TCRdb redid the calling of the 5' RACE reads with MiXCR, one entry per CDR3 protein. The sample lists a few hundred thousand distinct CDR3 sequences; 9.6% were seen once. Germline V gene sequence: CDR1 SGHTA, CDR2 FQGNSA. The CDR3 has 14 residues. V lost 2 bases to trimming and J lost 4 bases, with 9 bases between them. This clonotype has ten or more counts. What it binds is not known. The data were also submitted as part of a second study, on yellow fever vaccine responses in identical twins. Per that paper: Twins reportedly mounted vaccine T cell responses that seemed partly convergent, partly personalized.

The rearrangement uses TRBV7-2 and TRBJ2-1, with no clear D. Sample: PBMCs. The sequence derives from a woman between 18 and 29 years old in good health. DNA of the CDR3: TGTGCCAGCAGCTTACTAGGTTATTACAATGAGCAGTTCTTC. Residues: CASSLLGYYNEQFF.